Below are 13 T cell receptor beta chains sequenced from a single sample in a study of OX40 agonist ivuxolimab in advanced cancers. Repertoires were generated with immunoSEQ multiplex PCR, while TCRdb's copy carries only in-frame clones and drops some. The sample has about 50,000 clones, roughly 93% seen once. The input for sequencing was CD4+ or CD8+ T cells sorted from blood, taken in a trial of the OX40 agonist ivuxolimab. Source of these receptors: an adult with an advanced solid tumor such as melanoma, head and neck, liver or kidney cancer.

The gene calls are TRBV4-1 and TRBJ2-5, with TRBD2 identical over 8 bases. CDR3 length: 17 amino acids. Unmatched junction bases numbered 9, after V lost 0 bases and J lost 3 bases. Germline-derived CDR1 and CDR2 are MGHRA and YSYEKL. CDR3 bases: TGCGCCAGCAGCCAAGACGTGGTAGCGGGAATTAAAGAGACCCAGTACTTC. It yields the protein CASSQDVVAGIKETQYF.

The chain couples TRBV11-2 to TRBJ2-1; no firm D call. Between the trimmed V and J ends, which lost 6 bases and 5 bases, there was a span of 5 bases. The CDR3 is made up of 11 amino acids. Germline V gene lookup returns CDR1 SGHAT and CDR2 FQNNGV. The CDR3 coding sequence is TGTGCCAGCAGTTATGACAATGAGCAGTTCTTC. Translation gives CASSYDNEQFF.

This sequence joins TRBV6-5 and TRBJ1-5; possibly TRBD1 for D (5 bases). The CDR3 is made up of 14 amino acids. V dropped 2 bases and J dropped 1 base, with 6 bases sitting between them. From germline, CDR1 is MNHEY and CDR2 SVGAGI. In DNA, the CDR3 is TGTGCCAGCAGTTACGGACACAGCAATCAGCCCCAGCATTTT. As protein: CASSYGHSNQPQHF.

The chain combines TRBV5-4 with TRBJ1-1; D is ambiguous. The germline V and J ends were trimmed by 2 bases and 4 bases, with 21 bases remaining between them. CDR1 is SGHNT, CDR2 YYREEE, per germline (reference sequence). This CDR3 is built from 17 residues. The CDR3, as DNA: TGTGCCAGCAGCTTTGTTTGGATGGGAGGGATGAGCACTGAAGCTTTCTTT. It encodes CASSFVWMGGMSTEAFF.

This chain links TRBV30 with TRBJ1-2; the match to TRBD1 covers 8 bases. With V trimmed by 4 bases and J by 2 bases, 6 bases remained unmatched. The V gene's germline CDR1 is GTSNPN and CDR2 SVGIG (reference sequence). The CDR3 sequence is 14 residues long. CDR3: CAWNVQGGNYGYTF. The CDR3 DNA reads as TGTGCCTGGAATGTACAGGGGGGAAACTATGGCTACACCTTC.

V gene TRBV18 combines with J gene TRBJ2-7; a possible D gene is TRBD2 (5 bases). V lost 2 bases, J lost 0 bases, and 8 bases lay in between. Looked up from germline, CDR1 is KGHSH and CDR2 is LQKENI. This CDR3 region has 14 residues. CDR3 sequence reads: CASSPTGSSYEQYF. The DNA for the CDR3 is TGTGCCAGCTCACCAACGGGGAGCTCCTACGAGCAGTACTTC.

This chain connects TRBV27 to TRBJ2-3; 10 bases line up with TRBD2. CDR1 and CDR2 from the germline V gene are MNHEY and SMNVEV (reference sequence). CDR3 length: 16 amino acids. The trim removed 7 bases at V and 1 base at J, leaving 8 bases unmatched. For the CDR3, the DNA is TGTGCCAGCACTACTCTAGCGGGAGACGGCACAGATACGCAGTATTTT. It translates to CASTTLAGDGTDTQYF.

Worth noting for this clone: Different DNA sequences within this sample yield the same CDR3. CDR3 sequence reads: CASSYSENTEAFF. The CDR3, as DNA: TGTGCCAGCAGTTACTCCGAGAACACTGAAGCTTTCTTT. V gene TRBV6-5 combines with J gene TRBJ1-1, with D hard to call. The germline gives CDR1 MNHEY, CDR2 SVGAGI. The CDR3 is 13 residues long. The V and J ends lost 0 bases and 1 base respectively, with 3 bases between them.

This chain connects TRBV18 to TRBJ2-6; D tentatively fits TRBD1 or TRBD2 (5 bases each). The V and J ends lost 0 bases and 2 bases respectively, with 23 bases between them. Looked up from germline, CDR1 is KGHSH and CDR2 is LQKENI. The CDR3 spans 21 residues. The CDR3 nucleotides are TGTGCCAGCTCACCACCTGGGGCAGGGAGAGGTTTAGGTCCTGGGGCCAACGTCCTGACTTTC. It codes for CASSPPGAGRGLGPGANVLTF.

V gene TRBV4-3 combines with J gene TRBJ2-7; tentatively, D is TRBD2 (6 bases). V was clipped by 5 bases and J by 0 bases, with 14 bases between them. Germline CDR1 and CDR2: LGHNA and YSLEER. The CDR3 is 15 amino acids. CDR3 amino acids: CASSKLATSSYEQYF. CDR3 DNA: TGCGCCAGCAGCAAGTTAGCGACTAGCTCCTACGAGCAGTACTTC.

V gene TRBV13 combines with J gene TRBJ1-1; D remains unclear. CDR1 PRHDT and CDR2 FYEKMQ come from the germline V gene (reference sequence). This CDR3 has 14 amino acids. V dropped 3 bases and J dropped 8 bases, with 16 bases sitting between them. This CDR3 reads CASSLGSLGREAFF. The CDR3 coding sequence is TGTGCCAGCAGCTTGGGGAGTTTAGGACGAGAAGCTTTCTTT.

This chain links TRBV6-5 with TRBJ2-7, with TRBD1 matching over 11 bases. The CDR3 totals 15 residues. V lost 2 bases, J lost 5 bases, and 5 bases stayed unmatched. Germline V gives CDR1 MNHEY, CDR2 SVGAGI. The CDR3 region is CASSYPGQGAHEQYF. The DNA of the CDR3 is TGTGCCAGCAGTTACCCCGGACAGGGGGCCCACGAGCAGTACTTC.

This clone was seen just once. The CDR3 DNA reads as TGTGCCAGCAGATTAGCGGGGGCCTCCTACAATGAGCAGTTCTTC. Protein: CASRLAGASYNEQFF. The chain carries TRBV6-6 and TRBJ2-1; 9 nucleotides align to TRBD2. Trimming cost V 6 bases and J 0 bases; bases outside gene matches: 3. The germline CDR1 and CDR2 sequences are MNHNY and SVGAGI (reference sequence). The CDR3 sequence is 15 residues long.